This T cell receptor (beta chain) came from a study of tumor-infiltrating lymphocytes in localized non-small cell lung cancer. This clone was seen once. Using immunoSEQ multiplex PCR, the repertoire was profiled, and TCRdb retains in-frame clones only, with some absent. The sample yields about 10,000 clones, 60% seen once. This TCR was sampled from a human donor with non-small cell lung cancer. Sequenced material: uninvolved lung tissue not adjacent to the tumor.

CDR3 residues: CASSQSRAGGLGYTF. The CDR3 DNA sequence: TGTGCCAGCAGCCAAAGCCGGGCAGGGGGACTTGGCTACACCTTC. This chain connects TRBV14 to TRBJ1-2; 7 bases line up with TRBD1. This CDR3 is 15 amino acids long. The junction had 10 bases not matched to a gene; V was cut back by 2 bases and J by 7 bases. The germline CDR1 and CDR2 sequences are SGHDN and FVKESK.